This TCR beta chain is drawn from a study of human T cells and chemical hapten exposure. The CDR3 sequence is 15 residues long. Per the germline V gene, CDR1 is SGDLS and CDR2 is YYNGEE. V shed 4 bases, J shed 2 bases, and the junction held 8 bases outside the gene matches. The time point is: pre-sensitization, week 0. Treatment meaning: therapeutic diphenylcyclopropenone sensitization with weekly scalp DPC. This clonotype was seen at least ten times. Each CDR3 protein is one row after TCRdb ran MiXCR on the RACE reads. This table holds over 300,000 distinct CDR3 sequences, 4.5% to 6% found once. The TCR was taken from a woman aged 45-65 years with alopecia areata. Some clones in this sample may be carry-over from other donors' samples. The starting material was whole blood, obtained in connection with sensitization to the hapten diphenylcyclopropenone (DPC). V and J are TRBV9 and TRBJ2-7; 8 positions match TRBD2. DNA for the CDR3: TGTGCCAGCAGCCTCGGGGGGGTCTGGACCTACGAGCAGTACTTC. Its translation is CASSLGGVWTYEQYF.